The entry that follows covers one TCR beta chain sequence. The sample belongs to a study of T cell changes during pregnancy in multiple sclerosis. Produced via immunoSEQ multiplex PCR; TCRdb's table is partial and in-frame only. The sample has roughly 72,000 clones; 90% to 95% are singletons. Germline V gives CDR1 SGHTA, CDR2 FQGTGA. V was pared by 2 bases and J by 1 base, with 17 bases between. The CDR3 length is 17 residues. This chain links TRBV7-3 with TRBJ1-1; D unresolved. This TCR was recovered from a female donor with multiple sclerosis, enrolled in a pregnancy study. The sequencing used CD4+ T cells from peripheral blood mononuclear cells, collected before pregnancy. Written as DNA, the CDR3 is TGTGCCAGCAGCTTATCAACGCCGGGAGTGCCGAACACTGAAGCTTTCTTT. Protein product: CASSLSTPGVPNTEAFF.